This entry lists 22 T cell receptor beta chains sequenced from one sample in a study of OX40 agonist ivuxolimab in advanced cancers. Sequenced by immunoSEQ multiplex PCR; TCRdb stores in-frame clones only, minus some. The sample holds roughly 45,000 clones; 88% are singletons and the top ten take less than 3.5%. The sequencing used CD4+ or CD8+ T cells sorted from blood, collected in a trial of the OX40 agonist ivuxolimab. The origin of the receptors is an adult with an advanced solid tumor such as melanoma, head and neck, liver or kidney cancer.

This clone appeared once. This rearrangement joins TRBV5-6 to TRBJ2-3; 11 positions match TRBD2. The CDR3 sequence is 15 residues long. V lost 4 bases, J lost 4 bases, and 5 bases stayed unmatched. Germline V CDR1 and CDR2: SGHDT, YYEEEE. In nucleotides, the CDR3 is TGTGCCAGCAGCAATAGCGGGGGGGCCGCAGATACGCAGTATTTT. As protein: CASSNSGGAADTQYF.

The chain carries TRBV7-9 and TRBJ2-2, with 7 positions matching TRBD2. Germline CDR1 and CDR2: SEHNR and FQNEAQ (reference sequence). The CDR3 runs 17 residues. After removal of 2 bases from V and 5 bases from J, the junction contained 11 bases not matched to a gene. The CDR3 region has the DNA TGTGCCAGCAGCTTAAGTGGGGCGGGAGCTGGAACCGGGGAGCTGTTTTTT. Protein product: CASSLSGAGAGTGELFF.

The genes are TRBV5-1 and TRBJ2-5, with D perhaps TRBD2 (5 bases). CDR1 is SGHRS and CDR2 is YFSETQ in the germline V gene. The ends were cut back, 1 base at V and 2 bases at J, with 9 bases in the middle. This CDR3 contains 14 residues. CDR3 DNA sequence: TGCGCCAGCAGCTTGCGGGGATCACAAGAGACCCAGTACTTC. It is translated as CASSLRGSQETQYF.

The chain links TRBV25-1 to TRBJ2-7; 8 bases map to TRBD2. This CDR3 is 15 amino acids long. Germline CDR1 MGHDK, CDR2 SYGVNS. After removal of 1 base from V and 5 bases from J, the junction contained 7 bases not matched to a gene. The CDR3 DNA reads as TGTGCCAGCAGTGAATGGCGGGAGGCGGGGGACGAGCAGTACTTC. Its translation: CASSEWREAGDEQYF.

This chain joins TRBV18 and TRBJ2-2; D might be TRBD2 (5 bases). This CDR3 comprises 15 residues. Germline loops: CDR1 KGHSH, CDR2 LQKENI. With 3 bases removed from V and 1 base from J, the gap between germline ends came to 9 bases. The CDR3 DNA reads TGTGCCAGCTCACCCCAGGACTTGAACACCGGGGAGCTGTTTTTT. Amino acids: CASSPQDLNTGELFF.

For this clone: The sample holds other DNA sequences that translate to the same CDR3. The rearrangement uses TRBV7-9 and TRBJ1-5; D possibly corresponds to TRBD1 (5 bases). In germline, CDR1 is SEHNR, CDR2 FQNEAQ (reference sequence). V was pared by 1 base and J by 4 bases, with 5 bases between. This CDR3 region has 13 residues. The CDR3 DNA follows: TGTGCCAGCAGCTTAGGACAGAATCAGCCCCAGCATTTT. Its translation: CASSLGQNQPQHF.

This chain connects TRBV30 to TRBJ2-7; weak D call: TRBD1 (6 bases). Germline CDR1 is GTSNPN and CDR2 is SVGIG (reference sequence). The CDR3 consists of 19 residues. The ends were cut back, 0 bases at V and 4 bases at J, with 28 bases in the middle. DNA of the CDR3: TGTGCCTGGAGTGTAATGTTTAGGGGCAGGGGATCAGGTAGTTACGAGCAGTACTTC. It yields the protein CAWSVMFRGRGSGSYEQYF.

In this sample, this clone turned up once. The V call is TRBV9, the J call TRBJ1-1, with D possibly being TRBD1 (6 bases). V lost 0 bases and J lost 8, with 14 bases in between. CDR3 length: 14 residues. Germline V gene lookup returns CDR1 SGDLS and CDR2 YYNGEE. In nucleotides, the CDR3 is TGTGCCAGCAGCGTAGGGGGTTGGGGGGCCGAAGCTTTCTTT. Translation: CASSVGGWGAEAFF.

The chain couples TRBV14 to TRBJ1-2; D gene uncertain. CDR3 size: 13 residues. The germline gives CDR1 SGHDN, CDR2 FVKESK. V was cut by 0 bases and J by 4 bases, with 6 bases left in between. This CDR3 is CASSQEWFYGYTF. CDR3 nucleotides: TGTGCCAGCAGCCAAGAATGGTTCTATGGCTACACCTTC.

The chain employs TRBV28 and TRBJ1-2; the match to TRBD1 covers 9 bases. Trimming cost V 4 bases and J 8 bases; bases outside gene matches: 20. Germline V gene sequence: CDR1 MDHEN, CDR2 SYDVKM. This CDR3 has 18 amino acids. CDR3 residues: CASSSLADRGAGTRGYTF. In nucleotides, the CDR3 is TGTGCCAGCAGTTCCTTGGCCGACAGGGGGGCGGGGACCCGGGGCTACACCTTC.

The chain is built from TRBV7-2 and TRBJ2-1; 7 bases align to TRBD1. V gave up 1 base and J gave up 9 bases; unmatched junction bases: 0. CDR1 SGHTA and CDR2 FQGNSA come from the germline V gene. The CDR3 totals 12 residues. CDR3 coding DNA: TGTGCCAGCAGCTTAGGGACAGGTGAGCAGTTCTTC. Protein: CASSLGTGEQFF.

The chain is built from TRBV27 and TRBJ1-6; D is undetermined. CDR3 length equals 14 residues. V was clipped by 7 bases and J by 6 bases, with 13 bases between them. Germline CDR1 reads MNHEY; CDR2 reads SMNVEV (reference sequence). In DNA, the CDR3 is TGTGCCAGCACCCCCTTAACGGGTAATTCACCCCTCCACTTT. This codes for CASTPLTGNSPLHF.

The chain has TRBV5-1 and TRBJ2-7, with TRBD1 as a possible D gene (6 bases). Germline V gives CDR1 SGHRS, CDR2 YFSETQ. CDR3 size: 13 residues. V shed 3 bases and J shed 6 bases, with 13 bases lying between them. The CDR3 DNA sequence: TGCGCCAGCAGCTCGCAACAGGGTGGCGAGCAGTACTTC. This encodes CASSSQQGGEQYF.

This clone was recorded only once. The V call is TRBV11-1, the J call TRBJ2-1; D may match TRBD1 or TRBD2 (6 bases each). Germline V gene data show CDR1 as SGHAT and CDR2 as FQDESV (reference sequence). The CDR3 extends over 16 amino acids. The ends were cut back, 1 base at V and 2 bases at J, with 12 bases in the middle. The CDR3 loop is CASSLVVGGPYNEQFF. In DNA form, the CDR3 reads TGTGCCAGCAGCTTAGTAGTAGGGGGGCCCTACAATGAGCAGTTCTTC.

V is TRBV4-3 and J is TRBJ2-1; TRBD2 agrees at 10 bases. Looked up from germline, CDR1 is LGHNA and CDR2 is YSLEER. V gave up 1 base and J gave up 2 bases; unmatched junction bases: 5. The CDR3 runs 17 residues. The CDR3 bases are TGCGCCAGCAGCCAAGGATTAGCGGGGGGTACCTACAATGAGCAGTTCTTC. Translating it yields CASSQGLAGGTYNEQFF.

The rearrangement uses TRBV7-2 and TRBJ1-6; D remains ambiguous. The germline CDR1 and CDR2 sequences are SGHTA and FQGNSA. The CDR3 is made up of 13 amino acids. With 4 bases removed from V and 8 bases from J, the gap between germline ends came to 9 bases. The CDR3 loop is CASSSPPYSPLHF. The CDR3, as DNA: TGTGCCAGCAGCTCCCCCCCCTATTCACCCCTCCACTTT.

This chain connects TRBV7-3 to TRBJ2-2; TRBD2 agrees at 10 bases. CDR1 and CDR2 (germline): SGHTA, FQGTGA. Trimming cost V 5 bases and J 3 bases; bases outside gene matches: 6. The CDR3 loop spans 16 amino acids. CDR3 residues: CASSLRTSGYTGELFF. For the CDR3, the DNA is TGTGCCAGCAGCCTCAGGACTAGCGGTTACACCGGGGAGCTGTTTTTT.

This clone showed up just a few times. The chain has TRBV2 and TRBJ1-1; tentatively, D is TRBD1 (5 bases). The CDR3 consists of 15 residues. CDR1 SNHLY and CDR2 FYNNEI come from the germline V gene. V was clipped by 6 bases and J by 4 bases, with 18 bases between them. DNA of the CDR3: TGTGCCAGCAGGACCTCATGGGGGGAGGGCACTGAAGCTTTCTTT. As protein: CASRTSWGEGTEAFF. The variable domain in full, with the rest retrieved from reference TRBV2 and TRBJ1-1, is EPEVTQTPSHQVTQMGQEVILRCVPISNHLYFYWYRQILGQKVEFLVSFYNNEISEKSEIFDDQFSVERPDGSNFTLKIRSTKLEDSAMYFCASRTSWGEGTEAFFGQGTRLTVV.

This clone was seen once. This CDR3 reads CASSEGGGYNGYTF. The CDR3 DNA is TGTGCCAGCAGTGAAGGCGGGGGTTATAATGGCTACACCTTC. The chain recombines TRBV2 with TRBJ1-2; TRBD1 might be the D (5 bases). The V gene's germline CDR1 is SNHLY and CDR2 FYNNEI. The CDR3 extends over 14 amino acids. V shed 1 base and J shed 6 bases, with 12 bases lying between them.

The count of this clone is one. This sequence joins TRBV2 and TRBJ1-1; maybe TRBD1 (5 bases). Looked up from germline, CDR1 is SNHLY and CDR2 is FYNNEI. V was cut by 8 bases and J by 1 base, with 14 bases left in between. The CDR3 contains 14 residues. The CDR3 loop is CASSDRGKNTEAFF. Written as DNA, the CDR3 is TGTGCCAGCTCCGACCGGGGGAAGAACACTGAAGCTTTCTTT.

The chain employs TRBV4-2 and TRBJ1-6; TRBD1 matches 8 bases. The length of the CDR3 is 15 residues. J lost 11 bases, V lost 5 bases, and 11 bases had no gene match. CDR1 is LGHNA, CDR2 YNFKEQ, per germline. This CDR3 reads CASSLDTGGYAPLHF. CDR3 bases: TGTGCCAGCAGCTTGGATACAGGGGGTTATGCACCCCTCCACTTT.

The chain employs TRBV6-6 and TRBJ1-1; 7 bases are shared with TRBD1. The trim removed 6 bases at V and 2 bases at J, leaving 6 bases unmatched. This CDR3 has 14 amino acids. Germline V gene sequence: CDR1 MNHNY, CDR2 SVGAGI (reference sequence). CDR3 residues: CASSSRTGNTEAFF. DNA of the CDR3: TGTGCCAGCAGCTCCCGGACAGGAAACACTGAAGCTTTCTTT.